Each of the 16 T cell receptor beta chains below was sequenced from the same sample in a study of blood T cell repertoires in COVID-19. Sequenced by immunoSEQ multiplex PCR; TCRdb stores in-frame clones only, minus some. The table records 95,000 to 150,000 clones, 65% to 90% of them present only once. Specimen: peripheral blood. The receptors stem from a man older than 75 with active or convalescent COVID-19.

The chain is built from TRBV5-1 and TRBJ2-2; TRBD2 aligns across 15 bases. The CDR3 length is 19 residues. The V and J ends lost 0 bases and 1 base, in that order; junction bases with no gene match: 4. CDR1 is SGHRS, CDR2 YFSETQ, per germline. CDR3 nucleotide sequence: TGCGCCAGCAGCTTGGGGACTAGCGGGAGGGCCGTGAACACCGGGGAGCTGTTTTTT. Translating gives CASSLGTSGRAVNTGELFF.

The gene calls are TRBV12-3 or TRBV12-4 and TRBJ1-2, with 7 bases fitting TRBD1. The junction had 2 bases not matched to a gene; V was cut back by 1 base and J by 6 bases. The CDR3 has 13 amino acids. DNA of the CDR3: TGTGCCAGCAGTTTAGTGCAGGGGGATGGCTACACCTTC. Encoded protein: CASSLVQGDGYTF.

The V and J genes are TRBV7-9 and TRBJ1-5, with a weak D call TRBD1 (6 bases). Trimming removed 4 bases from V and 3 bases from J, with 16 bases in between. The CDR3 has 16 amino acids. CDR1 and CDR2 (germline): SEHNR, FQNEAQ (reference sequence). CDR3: CASSSVAGAVNQPQHF. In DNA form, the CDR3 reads TGTGCCAGCAGCTCAGTGGCGGGGGCAGTCAATCAGCCCCAGCATTTT. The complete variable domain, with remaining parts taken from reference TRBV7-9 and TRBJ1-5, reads DTGVSQNPRHKITKRGQNVTFRCDPISEHNRLYWYRQTLGQGPEFLTYFQNEAQLEKSRLLSDRFSAERPKGSFSTLEIQRTEQGDSAMYLCASSSVAGAVNQPQHFGDGTRLSIL.

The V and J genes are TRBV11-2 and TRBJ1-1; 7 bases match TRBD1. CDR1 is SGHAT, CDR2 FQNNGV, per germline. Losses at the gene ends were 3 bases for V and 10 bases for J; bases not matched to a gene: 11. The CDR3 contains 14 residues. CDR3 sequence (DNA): TGTGCCAGCAGCTTGAGACAGGGACGGGATGCAGCTTTCTTT. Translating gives CASSLRQGRDAAFF. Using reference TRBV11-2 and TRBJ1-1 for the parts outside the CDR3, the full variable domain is EAGVAQSPRYKIIEKRQSVAFWCNPISGHATLYWYQQILGQGPKLLIQFQNNGVVDDSQLPKDRFSAERLKGVDSTLKIQPAKLEDSAVYLCASSLRQGRDAAFFGQGTRLTVV.

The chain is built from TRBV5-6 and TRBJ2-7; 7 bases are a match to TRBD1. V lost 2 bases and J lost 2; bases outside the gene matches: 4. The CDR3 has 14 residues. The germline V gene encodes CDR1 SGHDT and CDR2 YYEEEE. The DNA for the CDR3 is TGTGCCAGCAGCTTAAGGGGGCGCCCCTACGAGCAGTACTTC. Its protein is CASSLRGRPYEQYF.

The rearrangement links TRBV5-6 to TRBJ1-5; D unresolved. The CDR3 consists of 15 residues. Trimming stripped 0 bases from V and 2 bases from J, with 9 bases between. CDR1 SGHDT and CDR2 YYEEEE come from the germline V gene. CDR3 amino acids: CASSLGGFGNQPQHF. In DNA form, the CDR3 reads TGTGCCAGCAGCTTGGGAGGGTTTGGCAATCAGCCCCAGCATTTT.

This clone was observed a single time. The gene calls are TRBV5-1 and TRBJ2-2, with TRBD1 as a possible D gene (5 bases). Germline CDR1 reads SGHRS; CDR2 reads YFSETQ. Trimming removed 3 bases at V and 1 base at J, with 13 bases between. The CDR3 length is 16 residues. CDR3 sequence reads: CASSSDRAWNTGELFF. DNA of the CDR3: TGCGCCAGCAGCTCAGACAGAGCTTGGAACACCGGGGAGCTGTTTTTT.

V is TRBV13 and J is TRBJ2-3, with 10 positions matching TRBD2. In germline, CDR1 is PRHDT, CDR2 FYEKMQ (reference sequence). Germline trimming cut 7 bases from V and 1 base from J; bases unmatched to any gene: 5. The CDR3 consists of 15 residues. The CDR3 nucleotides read TGTGCCAGCAAGGTCGGACTAGCGGGCACAGATACGCAGTATTTT. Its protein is CASKVGLAGTDTQYF.

This chain's CDR3 is CASSPRTGGNTEAFF. For the CDR3, the DNA is TGTGCCAGCAGCCCTCGGACAGGGGGGAACACTGAAGCTTTCTTT. The chain combines TRBV7-9 with TRBJ1-1; 10 positions match TRBD1. The CDR3 has 15 amino acids. V shed 5 bases, J shed 1 base, and the junction held 4 bases outside the gene matches. Looked up from germline, CDR1 is SEHNR and CDR2 is FQNEAQ (reference sequence).

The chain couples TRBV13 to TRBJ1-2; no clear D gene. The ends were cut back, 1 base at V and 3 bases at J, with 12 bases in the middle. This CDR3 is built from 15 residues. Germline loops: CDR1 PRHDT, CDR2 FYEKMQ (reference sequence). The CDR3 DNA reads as TGTGCCAGCAGCTTAGTAGCCGGGAATGACTATGGCTACACCTTC. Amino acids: CASSLVAGNDYGYTF.

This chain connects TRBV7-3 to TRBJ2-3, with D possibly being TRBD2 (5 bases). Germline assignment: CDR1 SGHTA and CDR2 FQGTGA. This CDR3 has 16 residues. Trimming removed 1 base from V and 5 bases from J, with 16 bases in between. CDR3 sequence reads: CASSLKRGLARDTQYF. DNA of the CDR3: TGTGCCAGCAGCTTAAAAAGAGGGCTAGCCAGAGATACGCAGTATTTT. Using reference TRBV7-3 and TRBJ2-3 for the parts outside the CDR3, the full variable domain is GAGVSQTPSNKVTEKGKYVELRCDPISGHTALYWYRQSLGQGPEFLIYFQGTGAADDSGLPNDRFFAVRPEGSVSTLKIQRTERGDSAVYLCASSLKRGLARDTQYFGPGTRLTVL.

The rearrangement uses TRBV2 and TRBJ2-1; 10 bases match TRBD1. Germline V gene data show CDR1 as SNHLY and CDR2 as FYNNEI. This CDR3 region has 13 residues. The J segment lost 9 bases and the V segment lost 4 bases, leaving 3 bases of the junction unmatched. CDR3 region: CASSGGQGTEQFF. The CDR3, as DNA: TGTGCCAGCAGTGGGGGACAGGGGACTGAGCAGTTCTTC.

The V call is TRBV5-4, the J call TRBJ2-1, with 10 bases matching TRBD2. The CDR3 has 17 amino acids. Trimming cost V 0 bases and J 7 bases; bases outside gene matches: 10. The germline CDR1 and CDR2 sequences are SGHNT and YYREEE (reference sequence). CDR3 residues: CASSLELGSGGSNEQFF. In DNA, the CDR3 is TGTGCCAGCAGCTTGGAATTGGGTAGCGGGGGGAGTAATGAGCAGTTCTTC.

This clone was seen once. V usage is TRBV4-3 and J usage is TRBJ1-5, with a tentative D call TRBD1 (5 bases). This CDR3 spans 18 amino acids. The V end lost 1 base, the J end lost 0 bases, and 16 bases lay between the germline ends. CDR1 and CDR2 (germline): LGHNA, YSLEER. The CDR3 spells CASSQGAGPSYSNQPQHF. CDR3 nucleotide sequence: TGCGCCAGCAGCCAAGGGGCAGGGCCTTCTTATAGCAATCAGCCCCAGCATTTT.

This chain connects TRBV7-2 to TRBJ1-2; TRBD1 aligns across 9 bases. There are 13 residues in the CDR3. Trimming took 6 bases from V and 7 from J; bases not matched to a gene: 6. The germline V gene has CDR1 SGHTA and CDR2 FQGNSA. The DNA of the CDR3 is TGTGCCAGCAGGGGGGACAGGGTGGGTGGCTACACCTTC. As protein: CASRGDRVGGYTF. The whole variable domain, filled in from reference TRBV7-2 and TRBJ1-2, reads GAGVSQSPSNKVTEKGKDVELRCDPISGHTALYWYRQSLGQGLEFLIYFQGNSAPDKSGLPSDRFSAERTGGSVSTLTIQRTQQEDSAVYLCASRGDRVGGYTFGSGTRLTVV.

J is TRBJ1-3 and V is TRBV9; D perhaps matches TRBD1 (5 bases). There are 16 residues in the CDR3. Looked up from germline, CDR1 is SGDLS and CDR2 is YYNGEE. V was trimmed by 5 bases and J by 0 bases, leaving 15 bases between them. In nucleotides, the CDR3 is TGTGCCAGCAGTGAGGACAACTTCGTCTCTGGAAACACCATATATTTT. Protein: CASSEDNFVSGNTIYF.